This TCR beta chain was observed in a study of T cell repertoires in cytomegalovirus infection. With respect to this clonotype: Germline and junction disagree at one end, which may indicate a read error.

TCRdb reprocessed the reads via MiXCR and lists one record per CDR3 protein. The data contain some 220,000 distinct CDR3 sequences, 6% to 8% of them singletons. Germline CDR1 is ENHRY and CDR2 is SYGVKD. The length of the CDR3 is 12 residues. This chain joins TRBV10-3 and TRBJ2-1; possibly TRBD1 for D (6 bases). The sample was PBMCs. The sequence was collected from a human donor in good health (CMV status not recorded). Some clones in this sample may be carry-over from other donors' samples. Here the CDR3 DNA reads TGTGCCATCAGCCAACAGGGCCATGAGCAGTTATTC. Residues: CAISQQGHEQLF.